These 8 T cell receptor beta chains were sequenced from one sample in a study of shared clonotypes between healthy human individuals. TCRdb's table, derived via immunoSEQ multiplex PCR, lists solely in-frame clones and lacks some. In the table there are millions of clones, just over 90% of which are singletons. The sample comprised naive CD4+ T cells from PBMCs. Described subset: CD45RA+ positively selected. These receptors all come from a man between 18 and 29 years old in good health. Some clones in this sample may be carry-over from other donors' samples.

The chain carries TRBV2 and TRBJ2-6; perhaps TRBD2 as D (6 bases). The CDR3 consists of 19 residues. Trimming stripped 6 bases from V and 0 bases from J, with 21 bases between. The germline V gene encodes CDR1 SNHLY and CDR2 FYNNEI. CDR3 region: CASRGGLGLLNSGANVLTF. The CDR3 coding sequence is TGTGCCAGCAGGGGAGGTCTGGGGTTACTTAACTCTGGGGCCAACGTCCTGACTTTC. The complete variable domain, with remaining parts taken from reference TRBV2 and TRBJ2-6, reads EPEVTQTPSHQVTQMGQEVILRCVPISNHLYFYWYRQILGQKVEFLVSFYNNEISEKSEIFDDQFSVERPDGSNFTLKIRSTKLEDSAMYFCASRGGLGLLNSGANVLTFGAGSRLTVL.

CDR3 DNA sequence: TGTGCCACGTTAGCGGGAGATTCCGAGCAGTACTTC. It translates to CATLAGDSEQYF. This chain links TRBV28 with TRBJ2-7; 9 nucleotides agree with TRBD2. With V trimmed by 10 bases and J by 6 bases, 7 bases remained unmatched. Germline lookup yields CDR1 MDHEN and CDR2 SYDVKM. The CDR3 spans 12 residues.

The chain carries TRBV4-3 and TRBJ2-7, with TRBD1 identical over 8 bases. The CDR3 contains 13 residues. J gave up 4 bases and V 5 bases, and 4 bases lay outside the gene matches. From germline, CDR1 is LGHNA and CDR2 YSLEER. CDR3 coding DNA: TGCGCCAGCAGCTTAACAGGGGGATACGAGCAGTACTTC. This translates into CASSLTGGYEQYF.

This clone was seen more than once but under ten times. Here the CDR3 DNA reads TGTGCCAGCAGTTTACAGGGCGAGGTCACTGAAGCTTTCTTT. Translation gives CASSLQGEVTEAFF. J is TRBJ1-1 and V is TRBV28; possible D gene TRBD1, 5 bases. This CDR3 is built from 14 residues. Germline lookup yields CDR1 MDHEN and CDR2 SYDVKM. Trimming shortened V by 2 bases and J by 4 bases, and 11 bases separated the two germline ends.

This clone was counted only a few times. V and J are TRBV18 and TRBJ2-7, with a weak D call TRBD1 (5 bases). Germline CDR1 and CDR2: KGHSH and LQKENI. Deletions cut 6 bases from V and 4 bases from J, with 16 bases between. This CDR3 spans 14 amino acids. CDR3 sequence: CASSYLEDSYEQYF. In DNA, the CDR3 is TGTGCCAGCTCGTACTTGGAAGACAGTTACGAGCAGTACTTC.

In nucleotides, the CDR3 is TGTGCCAGCAGTTTACTAGTCCTAGATACGCAGTATTTT. This gives the protein CASSLLVLDTQYF. The chain is built from TRBV28 and TRBJ2-3; D remains unclear. V lost 2 bases and J 5 bases, leaving 8 bases between the germline ends. CDR1 and CDR2 (germline): MDHEN, SYDVKM. The CDR3 is 13 residues long.

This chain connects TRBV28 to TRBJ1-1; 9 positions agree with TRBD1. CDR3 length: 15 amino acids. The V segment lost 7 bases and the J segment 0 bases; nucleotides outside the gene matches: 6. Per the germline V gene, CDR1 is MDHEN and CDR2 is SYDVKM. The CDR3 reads CASMEGQGVNTEAFF. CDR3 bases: TGTGCCAGCATGGAGGGACAGGGAGTGAACACTGAAGCTTTCTTT.

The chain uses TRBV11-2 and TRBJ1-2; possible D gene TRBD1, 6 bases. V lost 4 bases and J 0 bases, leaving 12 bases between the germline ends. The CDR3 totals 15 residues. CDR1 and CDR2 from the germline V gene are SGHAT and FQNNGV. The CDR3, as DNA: TGTGCCAGCAGCTCCGGACAGCACACTAACTATGGCTACACCTTC. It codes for CASSSGQHTNYGYTF.